One and the same sample provided the 8 T cell receptor beta chains below, sequenced in a study of blood T cells in healthy people across ages. Alongside a J-beta primer mix, a sample-barcoded 5' primer served in a second PCR lasting about 7 to 11 cycles. Each CDR3 protein gets one entry after TCRdb re-called the 5' RACE reads with MiXCR. The repertoire holds about 1.7 million distinct CDR3 sequences, 28% seen once, with more than 6% in the top ten. The sequenced sample was blood. These receptors all come from a woman in her twenties or thirties in good health.

This clonotype was seen only a few times. The J gene is TRBJ2-3, the V gene TRBV6-1, with TRBD2 matching over 8 bases. Germline CDR1 reads MNHNS; CDR2 reads SASEGT. Unmatched junction bases numbered 8, after V lost 1 base and J lost 2 bases. CDR3 length: 17 amino acids. The CDR3 protein is CASSEGGLVGTTDTQYF. The CDR3 coding sequence is TGTGCCAGCAGTGAAGGGGGACTAGTCGGCACCACAGATACGCAGTATTTT.

As concerns this clonotype: The germline gene is not matched at one end of the junction; a read error may be the cause. V and J are TRBV5-1 and TRBJ1-2; a weak D match, TRBD1 (5 bases). The CDR3 is made up of 15 amino acids. Germline CDR1 is SGHRS and CDR2 is YFSETQ. CDR3 nucleotide sequence: TGCGCCAACAGCTTGGGGGTCAGTCCCCGATATGGCTACACCTTC. This translates into CANSLGVSPRYGYTF.

The chain has TRBV18 and TRBJ1-4; D gene unclear. CDR3 length: 15 amino acids. CDR1 KGHSH and CDR2 LQKENI come from the germline V gene. Trimming cost V 3 bases and J 5 bases, with 13 bases left between them. The CDR3 DNA follows: TGTGCCAGCTCACCCGACACCAGTCCCAATGAAAAACTGTTTTTT. It codes for CASSPDTSPNEKLFF.

Only a few counts were recorded for this clonotype. The genes are TRBV7-3 and TRBJ2-7; 10 nucleotides line up with TRBD2. Near its end, the DNA agrees better with TRBJ2-5, so the J call may be wrong. CDR1 and CDR2 (germline): SGHTA, FQGTGA. CDR3 size: 16 residues. CDR3: CASSLTEREGGETQYF. The CDR3 nucleotides read TGTGCCAGCAGCTTAACGGAGCGGGAGGGGGGAGAGACCCAGTACTTC.

The chain joins TRBV7-2 to TRBJ1-5; TRBD1 is a possible D gene (6 bases). The CDR3 is 14 amino acids. CDR1 and CDR2 (germline): SGHTA, FQGNSA. Trimming cost V 3 bases and J 6 bases, with 12 bases left between them. CDR3 amino acids: CASSFQQQGQPQHF. CDR3 DNA sequence: TGTGCCAGCAGCTTCCAGCAACAGGGTCAGCCCCAGCATTTT.

V gene TRBV3-1 combines with J gene TRBJ1-2, with 7 bases aligning to TRBD1. CDR3 length: 15 residues. V was pared by 4 bases and J by 1 base, with 6 bases of the junction left unmatched. Per germline, CDR1 LGHDT and CDR2 YNNKEL (reference sequence). CDR3 DNA sequence: TGTGCCAGCAGCCCCAGACAGGGCCTTAACTATGGCTACACCTTC. As protein: CASSPRQGLNYGYTF.

In this sample, this clonotype turned up a few times. The CDR3 loop reads CASSSRQSQETQYF. The CDR3 bases are TGCGCCAGCAGCTCCCGACAATCCCAAGAGACCCAGTACTTC. The genes are TRBV5-1 and TRBJ2-5; D remains ambiguous. Trimming removed 3 bases at V and 1 base at J, with 10 bases between. From germline, CDR1 is SGHRS and CDR2 YFSETQ. CDR3 length: 14 residues.

The rearrangement uses TRBV2 and TRBJ2-4; D call uncertain. Gene TRBJ2-7 matches the end of the DNA better, so the J call may be wrong. The CDR3 length is 13 residues. Germline V gene lookup returns CDR1 SNHLY and CDR2 FYNNEI. The CDR3 DNA reads TGTGCCAGCAGTGAAGCTAGTCCCTACGAGCAGTACTTC. This translates into CASSEASPYEQYF.